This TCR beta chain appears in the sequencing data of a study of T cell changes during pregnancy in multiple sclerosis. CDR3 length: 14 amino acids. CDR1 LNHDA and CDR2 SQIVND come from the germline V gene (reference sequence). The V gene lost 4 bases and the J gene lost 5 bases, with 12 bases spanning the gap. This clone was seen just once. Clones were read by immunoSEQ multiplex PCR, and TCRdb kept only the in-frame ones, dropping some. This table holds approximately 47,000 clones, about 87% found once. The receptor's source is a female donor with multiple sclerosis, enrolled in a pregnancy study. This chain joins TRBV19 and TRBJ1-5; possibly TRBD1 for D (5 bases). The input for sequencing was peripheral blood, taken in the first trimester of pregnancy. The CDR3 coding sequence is TGTGCCAGTAGTAGGGGCTCCCCGGATCAGCCCCAGCATTTT. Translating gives CASSRGSPDQPQHF. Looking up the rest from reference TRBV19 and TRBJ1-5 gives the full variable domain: DGGITQSPKYLFRKEGQNVTLSCEQNLNHDAMYWYRQDPGQGLRLIYYSQIVNDFQKGDIAEGYSVSREKKESFPLTVTSAQKNPTAFYLCASSRGSPDQPQHFGDGTRLSIL.